This T cell receptor beta chain was observed in a study of blood T cell repertoires in COVID-19. Study-level background: Specimens from acute and convalescent COVID-19 originated in the United States, Italy and Spain. PBMCs, B-cell-depleted T cells, or T cells provided the cDNA or gDNA that made up the material.

In the original processing: Amplification with reference gene primers provided the estimates of nucleated cell counts. Some clones are missing from TCRdb's copy, which holds only in-frame ones; the method was immunoSEQ multiplex PCR. V and J calls and clone size are those listed in that table; D and trimming were worked out from the DNA. The sample has about 370,000 clones, around 89% seen once. The CDR3 has 16 residues. Trimming left V 5 bases short and J 0 bases short, with 16 bases between. Germline assignment: CDR1 SGHTA and CDR2 FQGTGA. This chain joins TRBV7-3 and TRBJ1-1, with D perhaps matching TRBD1 (6 bases). This sequence originates from a man between 18 and 35 years old with active or convalescent COVID-19. The sample comprised peripheral blood. CDR3: CASSPTIQGVNTEAFF. The CDR3 DNA reads TGTGCCAGCAGCCCAACCATACAGGGAGTGAACACTGAAGCTTTCTTT.